The rows below give T cell receptor beta chains drawn from one sample of a study of Ad26.COV2.S vaccination and SARS-CoV-2 variants. The protocol was immunoSEQ multiplex PCR, while the TCRdb copy is restricted to in-frame clones and leaves out a portion. This sample yields around 450,000 clones, of which 80% to 90% are seen a single time; 1.7% belongs to the top ten. Here the sequenced sample was peripheral blood, taken in a trial of Ad26.COV2.S vaccine versus placebo. The receptors shown here come from a person between 18 and 60 years old who received the Ad26.COV2.S COVID-19 vaccine or a placebo. CDR3s include the opening cysteine and the closing phenylalanine or tryptophan. Fields, in order: D gene, V gene, J gene, clone size, CDR3 protein, CDR3 DNA. A D gene is named only where the DNA matches it firmly. The listing skips clone size in some rows; elsewhere it reads once, few, many or a size class.

d_gene: TRBD1; v_gene: TRBV16; j_gene: TRBJ2-7; abundance: .; CDR3aa: CASSALGPDRPYEQYF; CDR3nt: TGTGCCAGCAGCGCTCTTGGCCCGGACAGGCCCTACGAGCAGTACTTC
d_gene: .; v_gene: TRBV27; j_gene: TRBJ2-7; abundance: .; CDR3aa: CASSLAGSYEQYF; CDR3nt: TGTGCCAGCAGTTTAGCGGGGTCCTACGAGCAGTACTTC
d_gene: .; v_gene: TRBV10-3; j_gene: TRBJ2-1; abundance: .; CDR3aa: CAISEYPLGTSYNEQFF; CDR3nt: TGTGCCATCAGTGAGTACCCTCTAGGGACCTCCTACAATGAGCAGTTCTTC
d_gene: TRBD2; v_gene: TRBV5-1; j_gene: TRBJ2-5; abundance: .; CDR3aa: CASSSLAGQETQYF; CDR3nt: TGCGCCAGCAGCTCTCTAGCGGGCCAAGAGACCCAGTACTTC
d_gene: .; v_gene: TRBV28; j_gene: TRBJ1-2; abundance: .; CDR3aa: CASSLGAGYGYTF; CDR3nt: TGTGCCAGCAGTTTGGGGGCAGGGTATGGCTACACCTTC
d_gene: TRBD2; v_gene: TRBV27; j_gene: TRBJ2-7; abundance: .; CDR3aa: CASSSPTSGKYF; CDR3nt: TGTGCCAGCAGTTCCCCAACTAGCGGGAAGTACTTC
d_gene: .; v_gene: TRBV11-3; j_gene: TRBJ2-5; abundance: .; CDR3aa: CASSLTRLETQYF; CDR3nt: TGTGCCAGCAGCTTAACTAGACTGGAGACCCAGTACTTC
d_gene: .; v_gene: TRBV24-1; j_gene: TRBJ2-3; abundance: .; CDR3aa: CATSDPLPSTQYF; CDR3nt: TGTGCCACCAGTGATCCCCTCCCAAGTACGCAGTATTTT
d_gene: TRBD2; v_gene: TRBV9; j_gene: TRBJ2-3; abundance: .; CDR3aa: CASSGHPSGSSTDTQYF; CDR3nt: TGTGCCAGCAGCGGGCATCCTAGCGGGAGTTCGACAGATACGCAGTATTTT
d_gene: .; v_gene: TRBV2; j_gene: TRBJ1-5; abundance: .; CDR3aa: CASSEGRNQPQHF; CDR3nt: TGTGCCAGCAGTGAGGGGAGAAATCAGCCCCAGCATTTT
d_gene: TRBD2; v_gene: TRBV27; j_gene: TRBJ2-1; abundance: once; CDR3aa: CASSPTVAGGPGFYNEQFF; CDR3nt: TGTGCCAGCAGCCCTACCGTAGCGGGAGGGCCGGGGTTTTACAATGAGCAGTTCTTC
d_gene: .; v_gene: TRBV9; j_gene: TRBJ2-4; abundance: .; CDR3aa: CASSVGGRGTKNIQYF; CDR3nt: TGTGCCAGCAGCGTAGGAGGGAGGGGGACCAAAAACATTCAGTACTTC
d_gene: TRBD2; v_gene: TRBV11-3; j_gene: TRBJ2-1; abundance: .; CDR3aa: CASSLKATSGGQFF; CDR3nt: TGTGCCAGCAGCTTAAAGGCGACTAGCGGGGGGCAGTTCTTC
d_gene: .; v_gene: TRBV28; j_gene: TRBJ1-2; abundance: .; CDR3aa: CASTSLVGQRGYTF; CDR3nt: TGTGCCAGCACCTCTTTAGTTGGGCAGCGGGGCTACACCTTC
d_gene: TRBD1; v_gene: TRBV3-1/TRBV3-2; j_gene: TRBJ2-5; abundance: .; CDR3aa: CASSQDVSRGETQYF; CDR3nt: TGTGCCAGCAGCCAAGATGTGTCCAGGGGGGAGACCCAGTACTTC
d_gene: .; v_gene: TRBV24-1; j_gene: TRBJ1-2; abundance: few; CDR3aa: CATSEQPGSYTF; CDR3nt: TGTGCCACCAGTGAACAGCCGGGGAGCTACACCTTC
d_gene: .; v_gene: TRBV28; j_gene: TRBJ2-7; abundance: once; CDR3aa: CASSTQGWAYEQYF; CDR3nt: TGTGCCAGCAGTACACAGGGCTGGGCCTACGAGCAGTACTTC
d_gene: .; v_gene: TRBV6-5; j_gene: TRBJ1-2; abundance: once; CDR3aa: CASSYSRREGYTF; CDR3nt: TGTGCCAGCAGTTACTCGCGCCGGGAGGGCTACACCTTC
d_gene: .; v_gene: TRBV6-6; j_gene: TRBJ1-2; abundance: .; CDR3aa: CASSYSREVGYGYTF; CDR3nt: TGTGCCAGCAGTTACTCGAGGGAGGTGGGCTATGGCTACACCTTC
d_gene: .; v_gene: TRBV9; j_gene: TRBJ2-7; abundance: .; CDR3aa: CASSVGPGASYEQYF; CDR3nt: TGTGCCAGCAGCGTAGGGCCAGGGGCGAGCTACGAGCAGTACTTC
d_gene: TRBD2; v_gene: TRBV5-1; j_gene: TRBJ2-2; abundance: .; CDR3aa: CASSFSSGRAYDTGELFF; CDR3nt: TGCGCCAGCAGCTTTTCTAGCGGGAGGGCCTACGACACCGGGGAGCTGTTTTTT
d_gene: TRBD2; v_gene: TRBV5-1; j_gene: TRBJ2-3; abundance: .; CDR3aa: CASSLASGSPDTQYF; CDR3nt: TGCGCCAGCAGCTTGGCTAGCGGGAGCCCAGATACGCAGTATTTT
d_gene: .; v_gene: TRBV7-2; j_gene: TRBJ1-2; abundance: .; CDR3aa: CASSLVGVAVGSHYGYTF; CDR3nt: TGTGCCAGCAGCTTAGTCGGGGTGGCGGTGGGTTCCCACTATGGCTACACCTTC
d_gene: .; v_gene: TRBV7-9; j_gene: TRBJ1-4; abundance: .; CDR3aa: CASSSSGIRDEKLFF; CDR3nt: TGTGCCAGCAGCTCCTCCGGGATCAGAGATGAAAAACTGTTTTTT
d_gene: .; v_gene: TRBV10-2; j_gene: TRBJ1-2; abundance: .; CDR3aa: CASSESAGVYGYTF; CDR3nt: TGCGCCAGCAGTGAGTCGGCAGGGGTTTATGGCTACACCTTC
d_gene: TRBD1; v_gene: TRBV18; j_gene: TRBJ2-6; abundance: .; CDR3aa: CASSPWTGTSGANVLTF; CDR3nt: TGTGCCAGCTCACCTTGGACAGGGACCTCTGGGGCCAACGTCCTGACTTTC
d_gene: .; v_gene: TRBV28; j_gene: TRBJ1-1; abundance: .; CDR3aa: CASSLSFLGAFF; CDR3nt: TGTGCCAGCAGTTTATCCTTTCTAGGAGCTTTCTTT
d_gene: .; v_gene: TRBV7-2; j_gene: TRBJ1-2; abundance: .; CDR3aa: CASSLVDGYGYTF; CDR3nt: TGTGCCAGCAGCTTAGTAGATGGCTATGGCTACACCTTC
d_gene: .; v_gene: TRBV4-3; j_gene: TRBJ2-7; abundance: once; CDR3aa: CASSQVFGGGDEQYF; CDR3nt: TGCGCCAGCAGCCAAGTCTTTGGGGGTGGAGACGAGCAGTACTTC
d_gene: .; v_gene: TRBV7-6; j_gene: TRBJ1-5; abundance: .; CDR3aa: CASSLVAGSQPQHF; CDR3nt: TGTGCCAGCAGCTTAGTTGCAGGGTCTCAGCCCCAGCATTTT
d_gene: .; v_gene: TRBV6-5; j_gene: TRBJ2-6; abundance: .; CDR3aa: CASSKRGANVLTF; CDR3nt: TGTGCCAGCAGTAAGAGGGGGGCCAACGTCCTGACTTTC
d_gene: .; v_gene: TRBV28; j_gene: TRBJ2-3; abundance: .; CDR3aa: CASSLGRPEYTDTQYF; CDR3nt: TGTGCCAGCAGTTTAGGACGACCTGAATACACAGATACGCAGTATTTT
d_gene: TRBD1; v_gene: TRBV27; j_gene: TRBJ1-6; abundance: .; CDR3aa: CASRAKTGNNSPLHF; CDR3nt: TGTGCCAGCAGAGCCAAGACAGGGAATAATTCACCCCTCCACTTT
d_gene: .; v_gene: TRBV5-3; j_gene: TRBJ1-5; abundance: few; CDR3aa: CARSASWVVQHANQPQHF; CDR3nt: TGTGCCAGAAGCGCCTCGTGGGTGGTCCAACACGCTAATCAGCCCCAGCATTTT